The clone carrying this TCR beta chain was recorded a few times. Its ends do not fully match the called genes, so a read error is possible. This specimen comes from a study of T-cell reconstitution after alpha-beta-depleted transplantation in children. Preparation of the TCRbeta library involved a method that used unique molecular identifiers. MiXCR, applied by TCRdb to the PCR reads, yields one record per CDR3 protein. The sample yields approximately 340,000 distinct CDR3 sequences, 9% to 12% seen once. Per the germline V gene, CDR1 is WSHSY and CDR2 is SAAADI. The CDR3 is 13 amino acids. Sequencing used PBMCs from the stem cell graft donor, obtained from the stem cell graft. The sequence was obtained from a human donor who donated a stem cell graft to a child with acute lymphoblastic leukemia. J is TRBJ2-5 and V is TRBV10-2; D gene unclear. CDR3 nucleotides: TGCGCCAGCCGTGATGGAGTCCAAGAGACCCAGTACTTC. Residues: CASRDGVQETQYF.